One T cell receptor (beta chain) is described in this entry. This clone was counted a single time. Its antigen is currently not known. No per-base quality is available; no much larger clone lies one base away. This entry is derived from a study of T cell responses to AZD1222 COVID-19 vaccine listed by TCRdb under 2021. In the study overall: A total of over 230 trial participants underwent TCR sequencing, of whom around 210 had received two doses of AZD1222 and roughly 26 had received two doses of the MenACWY control vaccine. Trial participants were enrolled into age subgroups of 18-55, 56-69 and 70-plus years, which contained approximately 150, 30 and 60 TCR-sequenced participants, respectively.

General conclusions and limits of the study: Reportedly, close to half of the unique spike-specific TCRs recognized epitopes lying outside the regions that are mutated in the B.1.351 and B.1.1.7 variants. After two AZD1222 doses, both the breadth and the depth of spike-specific TCRs were significantly higher than at day 0 and than in MenACWY recipients. The 56-69-year group was small, and its depth increase did not reach significance, likely because of low power. Only 5 to 7 AZD1222 recipients were SARS-CoV-2 seropositive at baseline, limiting conclusions about previously exposed vaccinees. Because no samples from the day 14 peak response were available, repertoires could be characterized only after the peak T cell response. Vaccine-associated CD4 TCRs spanned the whole spike protein, with dominant responses in regions 160-218 and 743-854. Participants were mostly white British and included more females than males, and it was suggested by the authors that clonal diversity may have been underestimated.

The time point label here, explained by the study, means: about 28 days (+/-7) after the second vaccine dose. AZD1222 recipients whose second dose came at about 4 weeks and those whose second dose came at about 12 weeks were combined into one group, since spike-specific TCR depth and breadth did not differ between the two schedules. Vaccinee samples came from UK trials COV001 and COV002, including a single-blind randomized controlled phase 2/3 trial of AZD1222 (ChAdOx1 nCoV-19) in healthy adults. For TCRbeta chain sequencing, PBMC samples from trial participants were taken at day 0 and at day 28 after the second dose. The CDR3 regions of human TCRbeta chains were subjected to immunosequencing. On the study's bioinformatics: Repertoire TCRs were checked for matches against a reference library of SARS-CoV-2-specific TCRs that had been generated using the MIRA antigen-specificity platform. Breadth was defined as the fraction of unique TCRs that were SARS-CoV-2-associated, and depth was defined as the fraction of total T cells that were SARS-CoV-2-associated. Using the MIRA data, every spike-specific TCR was mapped to the spike region that the TCR reacted to and assigned to either a CD4 or a CD8 class. Log10-transformed breadth and depth values were compared by one-way ANOVA with Sidak's multiple comparisons tests. This is the immuneACCESS table as TCRdb keeps it, with only in-frame sequences that have V and J called. A part of the clones is gone; compared with another copy, unresolved V genes explain less than half, and the rest is unexplained. D and trimming come from the DNA, and the V and J calls and clone size come from that table. The sample includes tens of thousands of clones, with roughly 80% observed a single time. The top ten clones comprise around 27% of the sample.

Its CDR3 holds 14 amino acids, cysteine through phenylalanine. The DNA shown is the 42-base CDR3, in frame from base 1. From a lookup of the germline V gene, CDR1 and CDR2 are SGHTA and FQGNSA. The germline ends are 13 bases apart after V is trimmed by 4 bases and J by 4 bases. Sequencing was performed on peripheral blood, taken 28 days after the second AZD1222 dose. This TCR was sampled from an adult who received the AZD1222 COVID-19 vaccine. The chain joins TRBV7-2 to TRBJ1-2; TRBD1 might be the D gene, on 5 matching bases. The nucleotides are TGTGCCAGCAGCTCCGGACACGGAACCTATGGCTACACCTTC. It specifies CASSSGHGTYGYTF.